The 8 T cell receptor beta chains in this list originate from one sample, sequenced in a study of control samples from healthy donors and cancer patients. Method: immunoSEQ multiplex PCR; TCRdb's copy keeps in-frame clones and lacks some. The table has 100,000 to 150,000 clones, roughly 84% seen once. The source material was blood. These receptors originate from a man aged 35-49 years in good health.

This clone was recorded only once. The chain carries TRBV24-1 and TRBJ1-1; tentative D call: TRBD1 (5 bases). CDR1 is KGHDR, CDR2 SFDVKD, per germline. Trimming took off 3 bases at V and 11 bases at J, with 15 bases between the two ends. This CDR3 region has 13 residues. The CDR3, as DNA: TGTGCCACCAGTGATCCCGGGACCCCTGGGGCTTTCTTT. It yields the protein CATSDPGTPGAFF.

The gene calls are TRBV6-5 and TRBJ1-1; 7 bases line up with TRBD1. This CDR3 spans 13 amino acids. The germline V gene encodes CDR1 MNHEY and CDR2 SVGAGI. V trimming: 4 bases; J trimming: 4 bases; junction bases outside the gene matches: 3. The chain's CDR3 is CASSLGTATEAFF. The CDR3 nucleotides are TGTGCCAGCAGTTTGGGGACAGCCACTGAAGCTTTCTTT.

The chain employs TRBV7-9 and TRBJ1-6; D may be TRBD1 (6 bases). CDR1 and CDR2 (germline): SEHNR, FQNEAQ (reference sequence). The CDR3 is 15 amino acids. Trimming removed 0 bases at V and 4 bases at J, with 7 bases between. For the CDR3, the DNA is TGTGCCAGCAGCTTAGCCACAGGGTATAATTCACCCCTCCACTTT. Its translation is CASSLATGYNSPLHF.

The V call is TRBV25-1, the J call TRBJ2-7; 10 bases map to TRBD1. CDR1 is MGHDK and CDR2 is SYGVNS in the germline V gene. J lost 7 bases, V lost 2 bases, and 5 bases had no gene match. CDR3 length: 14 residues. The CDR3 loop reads CASSERQGAEEQYF. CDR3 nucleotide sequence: TGTGCCAGCAGTGAAAGACAGGGGGCTGAAGAGCAGTACTTC.

The chain's CDR3 is CASSLGTGGSGGGYTF. The CDR3 DNA is TGTGCCAGCAGTTTGGGGACAGGCGGTTCGGGGGGTGGCTACACCTTC. The chain uses TRBV6-5 and TRBJ1-2, with 8 bases lining up with TRBD1. After removal of 4 bases from V and 7 bases from J, the junction contained 14 bases not matched to a gene. The CDR3 length is 16 residues. From germline, CDR1 is MNHEY and CDR2 SVGAGI.

The DNA of the CDR3 is TGTGCCTGGAGTCTAGCGGGAAACGTACAAGAGACCCAGTACTTC. Its translation: CAWSLAGNVQETQYF. The gene calls are TRBV30 and TRBJ2-5; 9 bases match TRBD2. V was pared by 2 bases and J by 2 bases, with 6 bases of the junction left unmatched. Germline V gene data show CDR1 as GTSNPN and CDR2 as SVGIG (reference sequence). This CDR3 has 15 residues. The variable domain in full, completed from reference TRBV30 and TRBJ2-5, reads SQTIHQWPATLVQPVGSPLSLECTVEGTSNPNLYWYRQAAGRGLQLLFYSVGIGQISSEVPQNLSASRPQDRQFILSSKKLLLSDSGFYLCAWSLAGNVQETQYFGPGTRLLVL.

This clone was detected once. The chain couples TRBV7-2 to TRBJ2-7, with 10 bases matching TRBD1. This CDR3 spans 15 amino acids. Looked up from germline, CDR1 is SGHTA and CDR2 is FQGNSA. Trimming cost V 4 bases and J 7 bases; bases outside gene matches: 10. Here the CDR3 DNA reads TGTGCCAGCAGCTCCCCGGGACAGGGGCGTCTTGAGCAGTACTTC. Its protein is CASSSPGQGRLEQYF.

CDR3 protein: CASKERGTGELFF. Written as DNA, the CDR3 is TGCGCCAGCAAGGAAAGGGGTACCGGGGAGCTGTTTTTT. The gene calls are TRBV10-1 and TRBJ2-2, with D perhaps matching TRBD1 (5 bases). Germline V gene lookup returns CDR1 WNHNN and CDR2 SYGVQD (reference sequence). The CDR3 extends over 13 amino acids. Trimming took 7 bases from V and 5 from J, leaving 11 bases between them.